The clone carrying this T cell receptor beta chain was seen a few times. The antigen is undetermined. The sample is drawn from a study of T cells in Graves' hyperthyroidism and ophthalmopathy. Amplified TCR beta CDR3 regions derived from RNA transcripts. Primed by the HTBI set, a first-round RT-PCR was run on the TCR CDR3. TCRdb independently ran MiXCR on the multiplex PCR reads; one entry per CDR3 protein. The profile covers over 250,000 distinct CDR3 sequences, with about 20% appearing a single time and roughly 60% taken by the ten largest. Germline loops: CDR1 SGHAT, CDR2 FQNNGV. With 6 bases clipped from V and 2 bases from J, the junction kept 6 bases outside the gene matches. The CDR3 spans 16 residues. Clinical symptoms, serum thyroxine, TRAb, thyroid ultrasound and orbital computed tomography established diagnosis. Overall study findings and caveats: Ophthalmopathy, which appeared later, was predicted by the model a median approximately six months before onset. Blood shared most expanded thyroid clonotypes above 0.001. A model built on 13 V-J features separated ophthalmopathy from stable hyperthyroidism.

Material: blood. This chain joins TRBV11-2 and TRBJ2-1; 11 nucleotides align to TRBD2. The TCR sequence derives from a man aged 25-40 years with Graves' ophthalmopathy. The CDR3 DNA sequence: TGTGCCAGCAGAAGACTAGCGGGAATCACCTACAATGAGCAGTTCTTC. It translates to CASRRLAGITYNEQFF.